A selection of T cell receptor beta chains follows, all from one sample in a study of CXCR3-negative and CXCR3-positive naive CD8 T cells. One entry per CDR3 protein, without DNA, is what TCRdb gives after re-calling the 5' RACE reads. Its table records 70,000 to 95,000 distinct CDR3 sequences. The sequenced material came from naive CXCR3- CD8+ T cells from blood. These receptor sequences come from a human donor in good health. Some clones in this sample may be carry-over from other donors' samples. Each CDR3 is given with its conserved first and last residue.

v_call	j_call	cdr3_aa
TRBV5-1	TRBJ2-7	CASSWADSSEQYF
TRBV2	TRBJ2-7	CASRSGVHEQYF
TRBV14	TRBJ1-3	CASSQVAFSGNTIYF
TRBV7-9	TRBJ2-2	CASSLALRQGTGELFF
TRBV29-1	TRBJ2-1	CSVERPGGGQVDEQFF
TRBV4-2	TRBJ1-1	CASSYHRVVDFPEAFF
TRBV5-6	TRBJ2-1	CASSLLAGNYNEQFF
TRBV29-1	TRBJ2-2	CSVETSGMNTGELFF
TRBV7-9	TRBJ2-7	CASSDTTGDTYEQYF
TRBV13	TRBJ1-2	CASSLRSRNYGYTF
TRBV7-9	TRBJ1-2	CASSTYAGNGYTF
TRBV9	TRBJ2-5	CASSGQGDQETQYF
TRBV30	TRBJ1-1	CAWNDPTEAFF
TRBV15	TRBJ2-5	CATSRDTGEETQYF
TRBV12-3/TRBV12-4	TRBJ2-3	CASSISGQGNTDTQYF
TRBV7-9	TRBJ2-4	CASSPVPELAKNIQYF
TRBV7-9	TRBJ2-1	CASRPVDRTYNEQFF
TRBV28	TRBJ2-3	CASSFLGSTDTQYF
TRBV29-1	TRBJ2-1	CSVEPDSSYNEQFF
TRBV29-1	TRBJ2-7	CSVAGGGDEQYF
TRBV29-1	TRBJ2-1	CSVEGTRDRVGNEQFF
TRBV4-1	TRBJ2-7	CASSPRLENYEQYF
TRBV10-1	TRBJ2-2	CASRDGSGELFF
TRBV15	TRBJ1-2	CATSRDTYYGYTF
TRBV20-1	TRBJ2-1	CSARATPSLTPNEQFF
TRBV7-9	TRBJ1-2	CATLGRENYGYTF
TRBV27	TRBJ1-2	CASSSSGRVEGGYTF
TRBV28	TRBJ2-5	CASSGWRAIRGDGETQYF
TRBV9	TRBJ2-1	CASSTQMDGYNEQFF
TRBV29-1	TRBJ2-1	CSITGQSLYNEQFF
TRBV15	TRBJ1-2	CATSLESYGYTF
TRBV7-6	TRBJ2-7	CASSPGTGTYEQYF
TRBV27	TRBJ2-2	CASTAGTGELFF
TRBV28	TRBJ2-3	CASSPLAGDTDTQYF
TRBV11-2	TRBJ1-4	CASSRTGANEKLFF
TRBV25-1	TRBJ1-2	CASSEYYEHGYTF
TRBV28	TRBJ1-4	CASSSEQGGREKLFF
TRBV27	TRBJ2-1	CASSPLAGWATNEQFF
TRBV4-1	TRBJ2-3	CASGESEGGPLDTQYF
TRBV27	TRBJ2-7	CASSFGGDGYEQYF